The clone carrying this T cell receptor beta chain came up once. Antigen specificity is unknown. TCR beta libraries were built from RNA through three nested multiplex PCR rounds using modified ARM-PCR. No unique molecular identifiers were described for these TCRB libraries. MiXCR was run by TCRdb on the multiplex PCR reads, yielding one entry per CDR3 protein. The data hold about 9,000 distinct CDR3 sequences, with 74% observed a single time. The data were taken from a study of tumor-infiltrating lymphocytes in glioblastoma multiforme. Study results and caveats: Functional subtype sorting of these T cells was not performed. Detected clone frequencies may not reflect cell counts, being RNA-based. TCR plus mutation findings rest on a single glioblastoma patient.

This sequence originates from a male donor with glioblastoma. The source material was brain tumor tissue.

CDR3 nucleotides: TGTGCCAGCAGCCCCCTATGGGGGAGAGTGGCAGATACGCAGTATTTT. Protein product: CASSPLWGRVADTQYF. V usage is TRBV6-2 or TRBV6-3 and J usage is TRBJ2-3; the D gene could be TRBD1 or TRBD2 (5 bases each). In germline, CDR1 is MNHEY, CDR2 SVGEGT. The CDR3 extends over 16 amino acids. Trimming shortened V by 6 bases and J by 4 bases, and 20 bases separated the two germline ends.